This T cell receptor (beta chain) derives from a study of cytomegalovirus exposure and HLA in healthy donors. Use of 60 Vbeta and 13 Jbeta primers characterized the PCR. TCRdb's table, derived via immunoSEQ multiplex PCR, lists solely in-frame clones and lacks some. The sample consists of over 150,000 clones, roughly nine tenths of them appearing once. Germline V gives CDR1 MNHEY, CDR2 SMNVEV (reference sequence). With V trimmed by 4 bases and J by 4 bases, 14 bases remained unmatched. The length of the CDR3 is 17 residues. Sequencing used PBMCs. The clonotype comes from a girl less than two years old in good health and CMV-seronegative. The chain has TRBV27 and TRBJ2-3; 7 bases agree with TRBD2. CDR3 region: CASSSRPTSKGSDTQYF. CDR3 sequence (DNA): TGTGCCAGCAGTTCCCGTCCGACTAGCAAGGGTTCAGATACGCAGTATTTT.